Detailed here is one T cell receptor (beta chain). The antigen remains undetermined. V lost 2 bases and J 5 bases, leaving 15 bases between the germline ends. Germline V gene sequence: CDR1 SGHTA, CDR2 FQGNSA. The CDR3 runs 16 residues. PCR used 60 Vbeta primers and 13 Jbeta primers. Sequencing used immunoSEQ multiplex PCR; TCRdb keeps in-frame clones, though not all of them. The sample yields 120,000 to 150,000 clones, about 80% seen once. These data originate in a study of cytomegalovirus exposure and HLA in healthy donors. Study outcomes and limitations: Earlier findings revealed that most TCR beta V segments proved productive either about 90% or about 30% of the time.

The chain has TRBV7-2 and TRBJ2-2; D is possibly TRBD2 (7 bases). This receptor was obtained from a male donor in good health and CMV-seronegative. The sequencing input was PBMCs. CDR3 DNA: TGTGCCAGCAGCTTATTTGACGGGGGGCGAACCGGGGAGCTGTTTTTT. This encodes CASSLFDGGRTGELFF.